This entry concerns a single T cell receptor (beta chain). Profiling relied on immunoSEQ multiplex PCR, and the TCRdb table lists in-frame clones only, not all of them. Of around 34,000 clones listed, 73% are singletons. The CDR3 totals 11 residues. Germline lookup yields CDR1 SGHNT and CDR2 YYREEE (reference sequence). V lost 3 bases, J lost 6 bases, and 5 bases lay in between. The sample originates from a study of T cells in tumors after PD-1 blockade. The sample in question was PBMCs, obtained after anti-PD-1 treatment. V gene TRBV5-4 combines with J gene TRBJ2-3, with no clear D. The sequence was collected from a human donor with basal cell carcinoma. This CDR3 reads CASSSRDTQYF. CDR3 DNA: TGTGCCAGCAGCTCGCGGGATACGCAGTATTTT.